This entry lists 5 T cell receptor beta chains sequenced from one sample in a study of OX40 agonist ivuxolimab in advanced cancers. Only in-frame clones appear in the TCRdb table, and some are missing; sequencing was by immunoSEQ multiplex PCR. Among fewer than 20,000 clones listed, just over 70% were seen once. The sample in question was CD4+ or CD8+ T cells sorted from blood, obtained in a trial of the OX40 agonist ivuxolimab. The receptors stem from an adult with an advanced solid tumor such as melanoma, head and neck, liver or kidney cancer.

The CDR3 is CASSFRLAGRTGELFF. CDR3 nucleotide sequence: TGTGCCAGCAGTTTCCGCCTAGCGGGTCGCACCGGGGAGCTGTTTTTT. This sequence joins TRBV27 and TRBJ2-2; 8 nucleotides line up with TRBD2. The trim removed 3 bases at V and 4 bases at J, leaving 7 bases unmatched. The CDR3 totals 16 residues. Germline V gene lookup returns CDR1 MNHEY and CDR2 SMNVEV (reference sequence).

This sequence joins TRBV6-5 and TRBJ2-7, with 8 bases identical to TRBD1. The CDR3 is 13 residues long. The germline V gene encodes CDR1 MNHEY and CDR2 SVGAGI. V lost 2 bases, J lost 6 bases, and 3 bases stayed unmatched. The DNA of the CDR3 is TGTGCCAGCAGTTACGGACAGGGTGGCGAGCAGTACTTC. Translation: CASSYGQGGEQYF.

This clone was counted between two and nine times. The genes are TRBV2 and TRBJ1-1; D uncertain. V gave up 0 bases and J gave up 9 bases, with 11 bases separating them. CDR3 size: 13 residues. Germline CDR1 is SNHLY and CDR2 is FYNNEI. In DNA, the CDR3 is TGTGCCAGCAGTGAAGCCTCGGATGCGAAAGCTTTCTTT. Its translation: CASSEASDAKAFF.

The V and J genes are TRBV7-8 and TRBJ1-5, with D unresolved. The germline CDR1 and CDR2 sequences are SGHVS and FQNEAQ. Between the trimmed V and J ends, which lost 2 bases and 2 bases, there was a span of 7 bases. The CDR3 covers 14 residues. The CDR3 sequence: CASSLRWGNQPQHF. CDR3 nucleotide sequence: TGTGCCAGCAGCTTAAGGTGGGGCAATCAGCCCCAGCATTTT.

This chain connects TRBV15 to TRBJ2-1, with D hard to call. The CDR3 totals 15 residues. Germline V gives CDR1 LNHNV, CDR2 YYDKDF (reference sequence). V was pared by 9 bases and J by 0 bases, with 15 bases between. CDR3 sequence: CATQLSRSSYNEQFF. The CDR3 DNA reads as TGTGCCACGCAACTTAGCAGGAGCTCCTACAATGAGCAGTTCTTC.